The 8 T cell receptor beta chains listed next were all sequenced from one sample in a study of blood T cell repertoires in COVID-19. Profiling relied on immunoSEQ multiplex PCR, and the TCRdb table lists in-frame clones only, not all of them. This table holds 150,000 to 200,000 clones, about 85% found once. Sample: peripheral blood. Receptors were obtained from a man in his 60s with active or convalescent COVID-19.

This chain's CDR3 is CASSSGYRVMGYNEQFF. The CDR3 DNA follows: TGCGCCAGCAGCTCGGGTTACAGGGTTATGGGCTACAATGAGCAGTTCTTC. The chain links TRBV5-1 to TRBJ2-1, with D possibly being TRBD1 (6 bases). This CDR3 contains 17 residues. V was trimmed by 3 bases and J by 3 bases, leaving 19 bases between them. From germline, CDR1 is SGHRS and CDR2 YFSETQ.

This sequence joins TRBV5-1 and TRBJ1-6, with D possibly being TRBD1 (5 bases). CDR3 length: 13 residues. Trimming cost V 1 base and J 12 bases, with 11 bases left between them. Germline-derived CDR1 and CDR2 are SGHRS and YFSETQ. Written as DNA, the CDR3 is TGCGCCAGCAGCTTGTATTCTGGACAACCCCTCCACTTT. Protein product: CASSLYSGQPLHF.

The chain employs TRBV5-1 and TRBJ1-2; D ambiguous. Germline V gene data show CDR1 as SGHRS and CDR2 as YFSETQ. The length of the CDR3 is 14 residues. The V and J ends lost 1 base and 2 bases respectively, with 9 bases between them. The CDR3 spells CASSLSPVNYGYTF. CDR3 nucleotides: TGCGCCAGCAGCTTGTCCCCGGTAAACTATGGCTACACCTTC.

The chain combines TRBV18 with TRBJ1-2, with 11 bases that match TRBD1. V lost 3 bases to trimming and J lost 4 bases; unmatched junction nucleotides: 7. The germline V gene has CDR1 KGHSH and CDR2 LQKENI. The length of the CDR3 is 16 residues. Here the CDR3 reads CASSPPGQGGSYGYTF. CDR3 bases: TGTGCCAGCTCACCGCCGGGACAGGGGGGCTCCTATGGCTACACCTTC.

The chain uses TRBV19 and TRBJ1-2; 8 bases fit TRBD1. CDR3 length equals 14 residues. Germline V gene data show CDR1 as LNHDA and CDR2 as SQIVND (reference sequence). The J segment lost 4 bases and the V segment lost 5 bases, leaving 6 bases of the junction unmatched. CDR3 in amino acids: CASSDSGGVYGYTF. The CDR3 DNA follows: TGTGCCAGTAGTGATTCAGGGGGCGTCTATGGCTACACCTTC.

The rearrangement links TRBV5-1 to TRBJ1-2; 12 bases align to TRBD1. The germline V gene encodes CDR1 SGHRS and CDR2 YFSETQ. The length of the CDR3 is 16 residues. V was clipped by 1 base and J by 2 bases; unmatched bases: 3. The CDR3 DNA follows: TGCGCCAGCAGCTTGTCCGGGACAGGGGGCAACTATGGCTACACCTTC. Translated, it gives CASSLSGTGGNYGYTF.

The chain joins TRBV6-4 to TRBJ2-7; D unresolved. The V gene's germline CDR1 is MRHNA and CDR2 SNTAGT. Trimming stripped 5 bases from V and 2 bases from J, with 10 bases between. This CDR3 is built from 13 residues. CDR3 region: CASSPPVPYEQYF. The CDR3 DNA reads TGTGCCAGCAGTCCCCCAGTCCCCTACGAGCAGTACTTC.

A single count supports this clone. J is TRBJ1-1 and V is TRBV29-1, with TRBD1 matching 7 bases. V lost 4 bases and J lost 1; bases outside the gene matches: 3. The CDR3 is 13 amino acids. Germline CDR1 and CDR2: SQVTM and ANQGSEA. DNA of the CDR3: TGCAGCGTTGTGACAGGGACGAACACTGAAGCTTTCTTT. It translates to CSVVTGTNTEAFF.